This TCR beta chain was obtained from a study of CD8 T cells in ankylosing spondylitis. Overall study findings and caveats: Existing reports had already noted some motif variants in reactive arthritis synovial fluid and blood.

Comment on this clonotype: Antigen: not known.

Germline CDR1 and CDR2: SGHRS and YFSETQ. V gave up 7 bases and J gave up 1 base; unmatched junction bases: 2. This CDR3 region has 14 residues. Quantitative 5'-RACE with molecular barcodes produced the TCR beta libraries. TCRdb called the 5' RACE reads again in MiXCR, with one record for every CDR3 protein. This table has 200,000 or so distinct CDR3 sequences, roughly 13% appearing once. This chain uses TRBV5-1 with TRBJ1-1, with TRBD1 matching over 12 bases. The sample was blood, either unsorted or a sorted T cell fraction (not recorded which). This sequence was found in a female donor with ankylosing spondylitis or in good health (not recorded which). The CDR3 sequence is CASGTGGANTEAFF. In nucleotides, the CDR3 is TGCGCCAGCGGGACAGGGGGCGCGAACACTGAAGCTTTCTTT. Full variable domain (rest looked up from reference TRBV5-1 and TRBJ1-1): KAGVTQTPRYLIKTRGQQVTLSCSPISGHRSVSWYQQTPGQGLQFLFEYFSETQRNKGNFPGRFSGRQFSNSRSEMNVSTLELGDSALYLCASGTGGANTEAFFGQGTRLTVV.